The following is a T cell receptor beta chain sequence with its context. This clonotype has ten or more counts. Its antigen has not been determined. Per-base quality was not reported, and no clone a single base away is much larger than it. This entry is derived from a study of CD8 T cells in ankylosing spondylitis (dated by TCRdb to 2016 to 2017). Study-level background: The study profiled T cell receptor beta repertoires in healthy donors and ankylosing spondylitis patients to find disease-linked TCR variants. Samples of peripheral blood were taken, and for ankylosing spondylitis patients, synovial fluid was collected as well. The full study cohort was made up of about 25 ankylosing spondylitis patients and 108 healthy donors. What the work shows at the level of the full study, not this receptor alone: The disease-linked clones had a CD8+ phenotype and were found at relatively low frequencies in peripheral blood. Blood from ankylosing spondylitis patients appeared to be characterized by a TCR beta motif made up of several highly homologous amino acid variants. Some motif variants had previously been reported in the synovial fluid and blood of reactive arthritis patients, which suggests shared mechanisms of disease initiation. Significant enrichment of the disease-linked clones was reported in matched synovial fluid samples from ankylosing spondylitis patients.

Sequencing took place on an Illumina HiSeq 2500. Quantitative 5'-RACE with molecular barcodes was used to prepare TCR beta libraries. In the source study's methods: Disease-linked TCR variants were identified with a new computational method built on a probabilistic model of VDJ rearrangement. The public reads were reanalyzed by TCRdb: fastp trimming at Q25, MiXCR alignment, in-frame beta chains only. Rows are unified per CDR3 protein, each entry keeping the most common DNA and genes. TCRdb assigned the V and J calls; the authors' analysis was not used. The sample table contains over 700,000 distinct CDR3 sequences; only one count was recorded for around 20% of them. Of the sample, roughly a fifth is held by the ten largest clones. The receptor's source is a male donor with ankylosing spondylitis. The sample taken for sequencing was blood, either unsorted or a sorted T cell fraction (not recorded which).

In nucleotides, the sequence is TGTGCCAGCAGCGGGAAGACCAATACTGAAGCTTTCTTT. Its product reads: CASSGKTNTEAFF. The chain joins TRBV7-9 to TRBJ1-1, with no reliable assignment of the D segment. CDR1 and CDR2, looked up from the germline V gene (reference sequence), are SEHNR and FQNEAQ. Cut back by 5 bases and 5 bases, the V and J ends lie 12 bases apart. The CDR3, from cysteine to phenylalanine, totals 13 residues. The kept DNA is CDR3 alone, 39 bases in frame from the first base.